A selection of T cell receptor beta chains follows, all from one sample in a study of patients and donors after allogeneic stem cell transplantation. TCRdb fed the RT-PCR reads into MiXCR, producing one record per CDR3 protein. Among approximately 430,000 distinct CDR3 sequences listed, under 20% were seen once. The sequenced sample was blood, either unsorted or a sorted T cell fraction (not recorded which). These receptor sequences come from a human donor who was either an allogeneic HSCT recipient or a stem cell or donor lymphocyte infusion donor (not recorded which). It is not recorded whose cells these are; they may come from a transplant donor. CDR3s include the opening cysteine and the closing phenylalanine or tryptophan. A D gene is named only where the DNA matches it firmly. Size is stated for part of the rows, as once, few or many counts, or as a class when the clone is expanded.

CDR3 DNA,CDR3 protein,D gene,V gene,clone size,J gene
TGTGCCAGCAGTTACTTCGACAGGGGCGAGCAGTACTTC,CASSYFDRGEQYF,TRBD1,TRBV6-5,-,TRBJ2-7
TGTGCCAGCACGGAGGCACGCGACTATGGCTACACCTTC,CASTEARDYGYTF,-,TRBV6-6,-,TRBJ1-2
TGTGCCAGCAGCCCCAGACAGGGGATTATGAACACTGAAGCTTTCTTT,CASSPRQGIMNTEAFF,TRBD1,TRBV7-2,-,TRBJ1-1
TGCGCCAGCAGCCCTGACAGGGCTTCGAACACTGAAGCTTTCTTT,CASSPDRASNTEAFF,TRBD1,TRBV4-1,once,TRBJ1-1
TGTGCCAGCAGCTTACGAACAGGGGGAAGCTCCTATAATTCACCCCTCCACTTT,CASSLRTGGSSYNSPLHF,TRBD1,TRBV11-1,few,TRBJ1-6
TGTGCCAGCAGCGTCCCAGCGGGGGGCTTCACAGATACGCAGTATTTT,CASSVPAGGFTDTQYF,TRBD2,TRBV9,few,TRBJ2-3
TGTGCCAGCAGCTTAATTGCGGGAGGGCCTCAAGAGACCCAGTACTTC,CASSLIAGGPQETQYF,TRBD2,TRBV7-3,few,TRBJ2-5
TGTGCCACCAGCGGGATAGACAGGGGTCCACTCAATGAGCAGTTCTTC,CATSGIDRGPLNEQFF,TRBD1,TRBV15,-,TRBJ2-1
TGCAGTGCTAGGGGGGCCACAGATACGCAGTATTTT,CSARGATDTQYF,-,TRBV20-1,many,TRBJ2-3
TGCGCCAGCAGCCAAGTGCCATCGCGCCAGCCCCAGCATTTT,CASSQVPSRQPQHF,-,TRBV4-1,-,TRBJ1-5
TGTGCCAGCAGCTTGGGACTAGCGGGGGGGACGTATACGCAGTATTTT,CASSLGLAGGTYTQYF,TRBD2,TRBV7-9,-,TRBJ2-3
TGTGCCAGCAGCTCGGGACTAGCGACCTACAATGAGCAGTTCTTC,CASSSGLATYNEQFF,TRBD2,TRBV11-2,few,TRBJ2-1
TGCAGTGCTAGCGGGACAGGGGGCGCCTACGAGCAGTACTTC,CSASGTGGAYEQYF,TRBD1,TRBV20-1,few,TRBJ2-7
TGCGCCAGCAACTCGGGAGGGGCAGGGGTCTACGAGCAGTACTTC,CASNSGGAGVYEQYF,TRBD2,TRBV5-1,few,TRBJ2-7
TGTGCCAGCAGTTGGCAGGGGTCTACGCAGTATTTT,CASSWQGSTQYF,-,TRBV12-3/TRBV12-4,-,TRBJ2-3
TGTGCCAGCAGCAGAGGAACCAAGACGTTGGCGTGTGGCTACACCTTC,CASSRGTKTLACGYTF,-,TRBV21-1,-,TRBJ1-2
TGTGCCAGCAGCTGGGGACTAGCGGAGTTCCAAGAGACCCAGTACTTC,CASSWGLAEFQETQYF,TRBD2,TRBV7-9,-,TRBJ2-5
TGTGCCAGCAGTCCGAACCCCGGGACAGGCGAAAAACTGTTTTTT,CASSPNPGTGEKLFF,TRBD1,TRBV2,-,TRBJ1-4
TGTGCCAGCAGTTTGAGGGGGGGGACAAAGACTTTCTTT,CASSLRGGTKTFF,-,TRBV12-3/TRBV12-4,few,TRBJ1-1
TGTGCCACCGGGGACACCAACACAGATACGCAGTATTTT,CATGDTNTDTQYF,-,TRBV24-1,-,TRBJ2-3
TGTGCCAGCAGCGTCCTTGGGGCTAGCGGGGGGGGCACAGATACGCAGTATTTT,CASSVLGASGGGTDTQYF,TRBD2,TRBV9,-,TRBJ2-3
TGCGCCAGCAGCTTGGTCGGCAGGGGTGGGAATTCACCCCTCCACTTT,CASSLVGRGGNSPLHF,-,TRBV5-1,many,TRBJ1-6